These 10 T cell receptor beta chains originate from one sample sequenced in a study of regulatory T cells in long-lasting Graves disease. Time point indicated: persistent/refractory GD, antithyroid drugs over 5 years with positive TRAb. PBMC RNA served as the TCR library source. Arm-PCR of CDR3 regions and iRepertoire HTBI primers were used to build TCR beta libraries. TCRdb called the multiplex PCR reads again in MiXCR, with one record for every CDR3 protein. This table has about 470,000 distinct CDR3 sequences, about 22% appearing once. The specimen was peripheral blood mononuclear cells (PBMCs), collected when the disease was refractory, from a patient treated with antithyroid drugs. The receptors derive from a female donor with Graves disease.

This clonotype appeared many times. The chain carries TRBV28 and TRBJ2-7; 10 nucleotides match TRBD1. The V gene end was trimmed by 6 bases and the J gene end by 5 bases; junction bases not matched to a gene: 10. The CDR3 has 15 amino acids. In germline, CDR1 is MDHEN, CDR2 SYDVKM. CDR3 in DNA: TGTGCCAGCAGGGGGGTCGGGACAGGGGTTCACGAGCAGTACTTC. The encoded protein is CASRGVGTGVHEQYF.

Worth noting for this clonotype: A read error may produce the germline difference seen at one junction end. V gene TRBV5-1 combines with J gene TRBJ1-2, with 8 bases that match TRBD1. Germline V lookup: CDR1 SGHRS, CDR2 YFSETQ. CDR3 length equals 14 residues. As DNA, the CDR3 is TGCGCCAGCATCTTGCCAGGGGGCGACTATGGCTACACCTTC. Its protein is CASILPGGDYGYTF.

The chain carries TRBV6-5 and TRBJ2-5; 11 bases align to TRBD2. The end of the DNA fits TRBJ2-1 better, so the J call may be wrong. The CDR3 sequence is 17 residues long. CDR1 MNHEY and CDR2 SVGAGI come from the germline V gene. The CDR3 spells CASSYSTGLAGDNEQFF. The CDR3 DNA reads as TGTGCCAGCAGTTACTCGACCGGACTAGCGGGTGACAATGAGCAGTTCTTC.

The V and J genes are TRBV18 and TRBJ1-5; D remains unclear. Germline-derived CDR1 and CDR2 are KGHSH and LQKENI. The CDR3 consists of 13 residues. Trimming left V 3 bases short and J 9 bases short, with 12 bases between. CDR3 bases: TGTGCCAGCTCACCGGCGCAGAGTCGGCCCCAGCATTTT. Its protein product is CASSPAQSRPQHF.

Comments on this clonotype: Being one base from a much bigger clone, this may be a read error. V is TRBV5-5 and J is TRBJ1-1; D unresolved. The CDR3 covers 14 residues. The germline V gene has CDR1 SGHKS and CDR2 YYEKEE (reference sequence). This CDR3 is CASSLGGIATEAFF. In DNA, the CDR3 is TGCGCCAGCAGCTTGGGTGGGATAGCAACTGAAGCTTTCTTT.

At least ten counts were recorded for this clonotype. The chain has TRBV7-2 and TRBJ2-7; D gene unclear. The V gene's germline CDR1 is SGHTA and CDR2 FQGNSA. V lost 1 base, J lost 3 bases, and 10 bases lay in between. CDR3 length equals 14 residues. The CDR3 spells CASSLVGSYYEQYF. In DNA, the CDR3 is TGTGCCAGCAGCTTAGTAGGCTCTTACTACGAGCAGTACTTC.

J is TRBJ1-1 and V is TRBV6-2 or TRBV6-3, with D uncertain. Per germline, CDR1 MNHEY and CDR2 SVGEGT. V lost 0 bases to trimming and J lost 4 bases, with 9 bases between them. The CDR3 consists of 14 residues. The DNA for the CDR3 is TGTGCCAGCAGTTACTCGGAGGGTCCCACTGAAGCTTTCTTT. It yields the protein CASSYSEGPTEAFF.

At least ten counts were recorded for this clonotype. This chain uses TRBV11-2 with TRBJ1-6; possible D gene TRBD1, 6 bases. Germline V gene lookup returns CDR1 SGHAT and CDR2 FQNNGV. V gave up 0 bases and J gave up 14 bases, with 14 bases separating them. CDR3 length equals 14 residues. CDR3 DNA: TGTGCCAGCAGCTTAGAACTGACAGGCTCTACCCTCCACTTT. Amino acids: CASSLELTGSTLHF.

This clonotype appeared a few times. The V gene is TRBV7-2, the J gene TRBJ1-5; TRBD1 matches 10 bases. J was trimmed by 4 bases and V by 1 base; bases with no gene match: 7. CDR1 is SGHTA, CDR2 FQGNSA, per germline. The CDR3 sequence is 17 residues long. The CDR3 DNA reads as TGTGCCAGCAGCTTAGTGGGAGGACAGGGGGTGAATCAGCCCCAGCATTTT. Amino acids: CASSLVGGQGVNQPQHF.

This clonotype came up a few times. The chain carries TRBV10-1 and TRBJ2-7, with D perhaps matching TRBD2 (6 bases). V lost 4 bases and J lost 0, with 7 bases in between. CDR3 size: 13 residues. Germline CDR1 is WNHNN and CDR2 is SYGVQD (reference sequence). The CDR3 here is CASSGGDSYEQYF. CDR3 in DNA: TGCGCCAGCAGTGGCGGGGACTCCTACGAGCAGTACTTC.